This T cell receptor (beta chain) was captured by sequencing in a study of blood T cells in healthy people across ages. Study-level points and caveats: Per million T cells, the diversity of TCR beta decreased roughly linearly as age advanced. Percentage of naive T cells showed a strong correlation with TCR beta diversity.

Sample-barcoded 5' priming and a J-beta primer mix drove a second PCR of about 6 to 12 cycles. Each of the samples gave a minimum of 2.5 million paired-end reads that contained CDR3. MiXCR, run by TCRdb on the 5' RACE reads, gives a single entry per CDR3 protein. The sample includes hundreds of thousands of distinct CDR3 sequences, approximately 48% of them seen just once. Around 10 milliliters of peripheral blood were drawn from each donor. The CDR3 is 15 residues long. V lost 0 bases, J lost 5 bases, and 12 bases lay in between. Germline V gives CDR1 SGHKS, CDR2 YYEKEE (reference sequence). This clonotype was picked up a small number of times. Its target is not known.

The sample taken for sequencing was blood. The J gene is TRBJ2-1, the V gene TRBV5-5, with D perhaps TRBD1 or TRBD2 (5 bases each). The TCR comes from a man in his sixties in good health. The CDR3 DNA reads TGTGCCAGCAGCTTGGTTGGGACGTGGAACAATGAGCAGTTCTTC. It yields the protein CASSLVGTWNNEQFF.